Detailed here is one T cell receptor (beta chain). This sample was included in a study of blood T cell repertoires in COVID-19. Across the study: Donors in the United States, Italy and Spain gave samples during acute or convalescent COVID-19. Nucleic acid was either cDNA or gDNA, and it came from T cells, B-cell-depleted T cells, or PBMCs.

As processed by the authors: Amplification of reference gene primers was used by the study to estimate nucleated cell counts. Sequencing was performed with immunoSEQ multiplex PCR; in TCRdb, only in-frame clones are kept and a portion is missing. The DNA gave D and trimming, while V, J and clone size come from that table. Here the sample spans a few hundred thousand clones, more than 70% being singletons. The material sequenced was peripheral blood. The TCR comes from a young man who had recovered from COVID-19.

The DNA of the CDR3 is TGCGCCAGCAGCCCGGGGACAATCTACAGCGGGCCCCAGCATTTT. Its protein is CASSPGTIYSGPQHF. V and J are TRBV4-3 and TRBJ1-5; a possible D gene is TRBD1 (6 bases). The CDR3 contains 15 residues. Germline-derived CDR1 and CDR2 are LGHNA and YSLEER. V was clipped by 4 bases and J by 9 bases, with 19 bases between them.